The 11 T cell receptor beta chains below come from one sample, sequenced in a study of blood T cell repertoires in COVID-19. This table comes from immunoSEQ multiplex PCR, and its TCRdb copy is limited to in-frame clones, with some not included. This table has some 100,000 clones, nearly 90% appearing once. Sequenced input: peripheral blood. The receptor source for this set is an older woman with acute or convalescent COVID-19.

The chain combines TRBV2 with TRBJ2-3; maybe TRBD2 (6 bases). Trimming removed 6 bases at V and 4 bases at J, with 17 bases between. Germline CDR1 SNHLY, CDR2 FYNNEI. The CDR3 is 15 amino acids. CDR3 loop: CASRPLAWEADTQYF. The DNA of the CDR3 is TGTGCCAGCAGACCCCTAGCCTGGGAGGCAGATACGCAGTATTTT.

Here the CDR3 DNA reads TGTGCCAGCAGCCGGCCGTTACAGGGGAACACCTACGAGCAGTACTTC. Residues: CASSRPLQGNTYEQYF. The chain links TRBV3-1 (or the pseudogene TRBV3-2) to TRBJ2-7; 7 nucleotides line up with TRBD1. There are 16 residues in the CDR3. Per germline, CDR1 LGHDT and CDR2 YNNKEL (reference sequence). Trimming cost V 4 bases and J 2 bases; bases outside gene matches: 11.

As concerns this clone: The junction and the germline gene differ at one end; a read error may be behind it. The chain links TRBV7-7 to TRBJ2-1; D uncertain. Germline V lookup: CDR1 SSHAT, CDR2 FNYEAQ (reference sequence). The CDR3 totals 13 residues. CDR3 region: CASSFDIYNEQFF. The CDR3 region has the DNA TGTGCTAGCAGCTTCGACATATACAATGAGCAGTTCTTC. The full variable domain, rest sourced from reference TRBV7-7 and TRBJ2-1, is GAGVSQSPRYKVTKRGQDVTLRCDPISSHATLYWYQQALGQGPEFLTYFNYEAQPDKSGLPSDRFSAERPEGSISTLTIQRTEQRDSAMYRCASSFDIYNEQFFGPGTRLTVL.

The V and J genes are TRBV11-2 and TRBJ2-1, with 8 bases aligning to TRBD2. The CDR3 covers 16 residues. The germline V gene encodes CDR1 SGHAT and CDR2 FQNNGV. J lost 3 bases, V lost 4 bases, and 8 bases had no gene match. In DNA form, the CDR3 reads TGTGCCAGCAGCTCCTCACTAGCGGAGTACTACAATGAGCAGTTCTTC. Residues: CASSSSLAEYYNEQFF.

The chain combines TRBV11-2 with TRBJ1-2; D ambiguous. Trimming left V 0 bases short and J 4 bases short, with 9 bases between. The CDR3 is made up of 14 amino acids. Looked up from germline, CDR1 is SGHAT and CDR2 is FQNNGV. The CDR3 sequence is CASSLDTGAYGYTF. CDR3 DNA: TGTGCCAGCAGCTTAGATACCGGAGCCTATGGCTACACCTTC.

The rearrangement links TRBV30 to TRBJ2-5, with D unresolved. V shed 0 bases and J shed 5 bases, with 10 bases lying between them. Germline V gene sequence: CDR1 GTSNPN, CDR2 SVGIG (reference sequence). This CDR3 spans 13 amino acids. CDR3 amino acids: CAWSVLTGETQYF. The CDR3 DNA is TGTGCCTGGAGTGTACTCACCGGGGAGACCCAGTACTTC. The full variable domain, with the rest looked up from reference TRBV30 and TRBJ2-5, is SQTIHQWPATLVQPVGSPLSLECTVEGTSNPNLYWYRQAAGRGLQLLFYSVGIGQISSEVPQNLSASRPQDRQFILSSKKLLLSDSGFYLCAWSVLTGETQYFGPGTRLLVL.

CDR3 sequence: CASSSGHGRSNQPQHF. CDR3 DNA sequence: TGTGCCAGCAGCTCGGGACATGGACGTAGCAATCAGCCCCAGCATTTT. The chain uses TRBV7-2 and TRBJ1-5; D may be TRBD1 (6 bases). The length of the CDR3 is 16 residues. In germline, CDR1 is SGHTA, CDR2 FQGNSA. Trimming removed 4 bases at V and 0 bases at J, with 13 bases between. The complete variable domain, with remaining parts taken from reference TRBV7-2 and TRBJ1-5, reads GAGVSQSPSNKVTEKGKDVELRCDPISGHTALYWYRQSLGQGLEFLIYFQGNSAPDKSGLPSDRFSAERTGGSVSTLTIQRTQQEDSAVYLCASSSGHGRSNQPQHFGDGTRLSIL.

This chain's CDR3 is CASCGKQGSEQYV. CDR3 nucleotides: TGCGCCAGCTGTGGAAAACAGGGTTCCGAGCAGTACGTC. The chain joins TRBV10-1 to TRBJ2-7; TRBD1 is a possible D gene (6 bases). Germline CDR1 WNHNN, CDR2 SYGVQD (reference sequence). Trimming removed 8 bases at V and 6 bases at J, with 17 bases between. The CDR3 contains 13 residues.

The rearrangement uses TRBV5-5 and TRBJ1-3, with unresolved D. V dropped 5 bases and J dropped 0 bases, with 12 bases sitting between them. CDR3 length: 15 amino acids. CDR1 and CDR2 (germline): SGHKS, YYEKEE (reference sequence). Here the CDR3 reads CASSWGEISGNTIYF. CDR3 coding DNA: TGTGCCAGCAGTTGGGGAGAGATCTCTGGAAACACCATATATTTT.

The sample holds one count of this clone. The chain employs TRBV11-2 and TRBJ2-7; 8 nucleotides agree with TRBD1. Germline V gene sequence: CDR1 SGHAT, CDR2 FQNNGV. This CDR3 comprises 15 residues. V trimming: 3 bases; J trimming: 2 bases; junction bases outside the gene matches: 6. CDR3 DNA sequence: TGTGCCAGCAGCTTGGCGGGACAGGCTGCCTACGAGCAGTACTTC. Translated: CASSLAGQAAYEQYF.

The V gene is TRBV5-1, the J gene TRBJ1-1, with 7 nucleotides matching TRBD1. CDR3 length equals 14 residues. Unmatched junction bases numbered 7, after V lost 7 bases and J lost 1 base. In germline, CDR1 is SGHRS, CDR2 YFSETQ. Here the CDR3 reads CASHSGQPNTEAFF. CDR3 nucleotides: TGCGCCAGCCATTCGGGACAGCCGAACACTGAAGCTTTCTTT.